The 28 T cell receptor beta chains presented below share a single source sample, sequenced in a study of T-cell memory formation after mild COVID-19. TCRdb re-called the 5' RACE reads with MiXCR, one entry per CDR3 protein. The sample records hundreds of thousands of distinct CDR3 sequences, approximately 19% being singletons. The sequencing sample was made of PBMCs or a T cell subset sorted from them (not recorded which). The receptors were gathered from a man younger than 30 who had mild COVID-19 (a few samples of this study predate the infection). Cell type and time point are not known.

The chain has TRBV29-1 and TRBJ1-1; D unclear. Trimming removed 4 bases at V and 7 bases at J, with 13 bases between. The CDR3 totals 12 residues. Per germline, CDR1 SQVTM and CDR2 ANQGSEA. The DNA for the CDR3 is TGCAGCGTTGGCCCGGGAAGAGGTGAAGCTTTCTTT. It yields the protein CSVGPGRGEAFF.

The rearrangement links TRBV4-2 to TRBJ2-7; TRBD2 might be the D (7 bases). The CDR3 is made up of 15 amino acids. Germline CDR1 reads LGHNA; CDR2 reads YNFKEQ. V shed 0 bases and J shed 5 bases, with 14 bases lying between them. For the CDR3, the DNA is TGTGCCAGCAGCCAAGATGAGGGGAGGGACAACGAGCAGTACTTC. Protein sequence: CASSQDEGRDNEQYF.

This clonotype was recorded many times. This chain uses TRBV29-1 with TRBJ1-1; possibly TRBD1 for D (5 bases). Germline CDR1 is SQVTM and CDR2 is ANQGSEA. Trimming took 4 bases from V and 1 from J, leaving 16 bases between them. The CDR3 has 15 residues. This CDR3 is CSVGSRMGGNTEAFF. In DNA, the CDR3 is TGCAGCGTTGGTAGCAGGATGGGGGGGAACACTGAAGCTTTCTTT.

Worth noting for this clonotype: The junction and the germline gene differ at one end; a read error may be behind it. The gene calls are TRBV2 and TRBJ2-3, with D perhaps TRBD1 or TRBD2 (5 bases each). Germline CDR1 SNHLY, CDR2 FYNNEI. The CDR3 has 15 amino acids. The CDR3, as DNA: TGTGCCATCAGTGCCCGTGGGGGAGGCACAGATACGCAGTATTTT. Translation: CAISARGGGTDTQYF.

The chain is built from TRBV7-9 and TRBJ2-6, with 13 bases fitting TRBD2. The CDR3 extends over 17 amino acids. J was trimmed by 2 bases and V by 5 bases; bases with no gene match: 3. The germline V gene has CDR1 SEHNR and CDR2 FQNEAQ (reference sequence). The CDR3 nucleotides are TGTGCCAGCAGCCCCGGGACTAGCGGGACTGGGGCCAACGTCCTGACTTTC. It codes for CASSPGTSGTGANVLTF. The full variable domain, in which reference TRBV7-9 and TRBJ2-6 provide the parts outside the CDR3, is DTGVSQNPRHKITKRGQNVTFRCDPISEHNRLYWYRQTLGQGPEFLTYFQNEAQLEKSRLLSDRFSAERPKGSFSTLEIQRTEQGDSAMYLCASSPGTSGTGANVLTFGAGSRLTVL.

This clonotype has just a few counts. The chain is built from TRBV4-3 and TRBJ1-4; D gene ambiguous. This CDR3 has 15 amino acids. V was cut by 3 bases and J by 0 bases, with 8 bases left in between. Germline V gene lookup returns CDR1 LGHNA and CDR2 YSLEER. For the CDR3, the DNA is TGCGCCAGCAGCCAGAACTTAGCAACTAATGAAAAACTGTTTTTT. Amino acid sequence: CASSQNLATNEKLFF.

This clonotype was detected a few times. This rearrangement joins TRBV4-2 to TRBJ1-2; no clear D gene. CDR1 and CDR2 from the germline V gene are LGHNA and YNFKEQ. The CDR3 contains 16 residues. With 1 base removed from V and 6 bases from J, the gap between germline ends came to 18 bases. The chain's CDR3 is CASSQAPATPRDGYTF. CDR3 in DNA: TGTGCCAGCAGCCAAGCGCCCGCCACTCCCAGAGATGGCTACACCTTC.

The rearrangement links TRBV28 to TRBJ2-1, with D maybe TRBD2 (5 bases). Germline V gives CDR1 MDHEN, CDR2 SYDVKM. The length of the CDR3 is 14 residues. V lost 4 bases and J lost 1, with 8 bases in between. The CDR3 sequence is CASSSGKSYNEQFF. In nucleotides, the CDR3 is TGTGCCAGCAGTTCCGGGAAATCCTACAATGAGCAGTTCTTC.

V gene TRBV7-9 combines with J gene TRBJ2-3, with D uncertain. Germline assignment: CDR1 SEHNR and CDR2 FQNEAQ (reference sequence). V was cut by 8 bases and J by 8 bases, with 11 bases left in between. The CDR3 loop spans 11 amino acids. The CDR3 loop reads CASGDSGTQYF. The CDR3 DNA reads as TGTGCCAGCGGCGACTCCGGTACGCAGTATTTT.

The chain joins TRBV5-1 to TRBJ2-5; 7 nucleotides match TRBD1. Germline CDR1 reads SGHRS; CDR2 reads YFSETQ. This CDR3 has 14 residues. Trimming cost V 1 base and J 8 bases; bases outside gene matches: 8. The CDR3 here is CASSLTSLGGTQYF. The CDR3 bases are TGCGCCAGCAGCTTGACGAGCCTAGGGGGCACCCAGTACTTC.

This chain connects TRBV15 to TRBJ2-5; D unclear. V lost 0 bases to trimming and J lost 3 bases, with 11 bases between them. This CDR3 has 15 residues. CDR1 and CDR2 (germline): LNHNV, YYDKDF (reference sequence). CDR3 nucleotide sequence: TGTGCCACCAGCAGAGATTGGGCTATCGAAGAGACCCAGTACTTC. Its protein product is CATSRDWAIEETQYF.

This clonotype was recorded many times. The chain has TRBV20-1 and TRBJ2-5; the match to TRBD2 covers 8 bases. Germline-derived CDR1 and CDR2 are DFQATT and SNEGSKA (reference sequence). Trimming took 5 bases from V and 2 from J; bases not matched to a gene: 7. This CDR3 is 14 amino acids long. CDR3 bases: TGCAGTGCTCCGCGGGGGGCCAGGCAAGAGACCCAGTACTTC. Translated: CSAPRGARQETQYF.

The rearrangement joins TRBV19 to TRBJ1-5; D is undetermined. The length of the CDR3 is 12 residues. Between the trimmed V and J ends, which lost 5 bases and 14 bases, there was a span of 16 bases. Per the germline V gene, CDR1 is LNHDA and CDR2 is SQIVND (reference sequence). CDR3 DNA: TGTGCCAGTAGTTCGCTCTCATTACCAGAGCATTTT. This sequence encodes CASSSLSLPEHF.

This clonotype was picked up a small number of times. In DNA, the CDR3 is TGTGCCAGCAGATCAACAGGGTACGGCGAGCAGTACGTC. Protein: CASRSTGYGEQYV. This rearrangement joins TRBV6-5 to TRBJ2-7; possibly TRBD1 for D (6 bases). The ends were cut back, 6 bases at V and 6 bases at J, with 15 bases in the middle. There are 13 residues in the CDR3. Germline V gives CDR1 MNHEY, CDR2 SVGAGI.

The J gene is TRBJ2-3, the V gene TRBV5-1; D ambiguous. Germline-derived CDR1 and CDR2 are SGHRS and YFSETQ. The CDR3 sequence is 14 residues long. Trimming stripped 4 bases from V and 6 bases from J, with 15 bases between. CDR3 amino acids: CASSGIGHGDTQYF. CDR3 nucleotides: TGCGCCAGCAGCGGAATAGGGCACGGGGATACGCAGTATTTT.

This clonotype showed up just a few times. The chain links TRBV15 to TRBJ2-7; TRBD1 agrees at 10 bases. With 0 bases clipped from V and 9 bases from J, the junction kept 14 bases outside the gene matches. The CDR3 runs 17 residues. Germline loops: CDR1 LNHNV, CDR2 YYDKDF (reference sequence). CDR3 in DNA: TGTGCCACCAGCAGAGATCTGGGGGGACAGGGGTTAACCTGGCAGTACTTC. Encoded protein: CATSRDLGGQGLTWQYF.

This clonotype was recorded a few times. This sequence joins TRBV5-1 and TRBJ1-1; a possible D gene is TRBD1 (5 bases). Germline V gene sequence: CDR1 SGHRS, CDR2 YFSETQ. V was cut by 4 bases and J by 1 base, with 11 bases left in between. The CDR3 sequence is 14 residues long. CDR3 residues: CASSRSTENTEAFF. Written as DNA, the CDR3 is TGCGCCAGCAGCAGATCGACAGAGAACACTGAAGCTTTCTTT.

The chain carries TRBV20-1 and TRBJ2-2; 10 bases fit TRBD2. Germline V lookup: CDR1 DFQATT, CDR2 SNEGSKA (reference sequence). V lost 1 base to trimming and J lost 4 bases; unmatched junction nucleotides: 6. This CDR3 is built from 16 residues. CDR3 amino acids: CSARVGSGGPTGELFF. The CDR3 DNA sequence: TGCAGTGCTAGAGTCGGTAGCGGGGGGCCCACCGGGGAGCTGTTTTTT.

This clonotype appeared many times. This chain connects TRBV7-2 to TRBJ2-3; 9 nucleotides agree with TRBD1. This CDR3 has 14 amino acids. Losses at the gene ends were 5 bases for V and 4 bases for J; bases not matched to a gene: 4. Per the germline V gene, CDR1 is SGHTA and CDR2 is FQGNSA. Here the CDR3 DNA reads TGTGCCAGCAGCCAGGGGACAGGGTCAGATACGCAGTATTTT. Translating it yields CASSQGTGSDTQYF.

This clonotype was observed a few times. In DNA, the CDR3 is TGCGCCAGCAGCCTCGGGGCGGATCCGACAAACGGGGAGACCCAGTACTTC. It codes for CASSLGADPTNGETQYF. The chain links TRBV4-3 to TRBJ2-5; D is tentatively TRBD1 or TRBD2 (5 bases each). V lost 4 bases to trimming and J lost 5 bases, with 23 bases between them. CDR1 is LGHNA, CDR2 YSLEER, per germline. This CDR3 contains 17 residues.

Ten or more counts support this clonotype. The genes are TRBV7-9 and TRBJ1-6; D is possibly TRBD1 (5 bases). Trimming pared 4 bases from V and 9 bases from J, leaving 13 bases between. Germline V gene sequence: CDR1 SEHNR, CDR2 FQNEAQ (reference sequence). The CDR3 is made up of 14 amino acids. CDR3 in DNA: TGTGCCAGCAGCTCCGGGACCTTAGGTTCACCCCTCCACTTT. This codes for CASSSGTLGSPLHF.

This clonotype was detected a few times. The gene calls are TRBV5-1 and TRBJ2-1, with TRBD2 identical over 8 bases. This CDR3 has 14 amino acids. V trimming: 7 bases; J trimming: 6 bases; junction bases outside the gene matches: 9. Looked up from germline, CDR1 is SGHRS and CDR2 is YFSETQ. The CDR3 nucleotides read TGCGCCAGCCATCCGGGAGGGGCAGCCAATGAGCAGTTCTTC. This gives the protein CASHPGGAANEQFF.

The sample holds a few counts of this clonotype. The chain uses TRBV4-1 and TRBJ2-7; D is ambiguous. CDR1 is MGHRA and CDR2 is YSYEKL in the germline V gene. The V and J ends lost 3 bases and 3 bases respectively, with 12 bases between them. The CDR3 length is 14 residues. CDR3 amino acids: CASSHTAQSYEQYF. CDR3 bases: TGCGCCAGCAGCCATACTGCACAGAGCTACGAGCAGTACTTC.

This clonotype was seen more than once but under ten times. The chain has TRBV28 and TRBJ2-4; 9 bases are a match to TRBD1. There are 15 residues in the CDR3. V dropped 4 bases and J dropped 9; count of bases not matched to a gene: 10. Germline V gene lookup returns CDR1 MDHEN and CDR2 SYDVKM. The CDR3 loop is CASSSQGDRVIIQYF. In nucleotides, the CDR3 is TGTGCCAGCAGTTCCCAAGGGGACAGGGTCATCATTCAGTACTTC.

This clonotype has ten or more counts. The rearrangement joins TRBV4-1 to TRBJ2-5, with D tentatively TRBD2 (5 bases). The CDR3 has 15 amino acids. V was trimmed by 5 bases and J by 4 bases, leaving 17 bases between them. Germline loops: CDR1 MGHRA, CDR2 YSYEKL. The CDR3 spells CASSYPGRRVETQYF. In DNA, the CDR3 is TGCGCCAGCAGCTATCCGGGCCGGCGGGTAGAGACCCAGTACTTC.

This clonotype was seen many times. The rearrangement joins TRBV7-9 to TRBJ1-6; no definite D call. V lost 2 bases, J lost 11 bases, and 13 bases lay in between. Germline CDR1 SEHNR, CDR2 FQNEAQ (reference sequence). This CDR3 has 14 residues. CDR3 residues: CASSLLIDWTPLHF. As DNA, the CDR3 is TGTGCCAGCAGCTTACTTATTGATTGGACACCCCTCCACTTT.

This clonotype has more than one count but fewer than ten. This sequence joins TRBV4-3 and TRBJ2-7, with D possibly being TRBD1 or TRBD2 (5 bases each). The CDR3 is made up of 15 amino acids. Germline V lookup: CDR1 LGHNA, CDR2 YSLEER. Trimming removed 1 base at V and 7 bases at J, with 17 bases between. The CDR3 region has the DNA TGCGCCAGCAGCCAAGTCTGGGGGACCAGTCAGGAGCAGTACTTC. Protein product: CASSQVWGTSQEQYF.

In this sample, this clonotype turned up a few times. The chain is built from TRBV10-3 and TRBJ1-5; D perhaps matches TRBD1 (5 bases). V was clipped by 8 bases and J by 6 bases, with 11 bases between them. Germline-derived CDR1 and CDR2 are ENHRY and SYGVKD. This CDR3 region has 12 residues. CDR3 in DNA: TGTGCCATCGCGGGGGGTGGTCAGCCCCAGCATTTT. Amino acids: CAIAGGGQPQHF.